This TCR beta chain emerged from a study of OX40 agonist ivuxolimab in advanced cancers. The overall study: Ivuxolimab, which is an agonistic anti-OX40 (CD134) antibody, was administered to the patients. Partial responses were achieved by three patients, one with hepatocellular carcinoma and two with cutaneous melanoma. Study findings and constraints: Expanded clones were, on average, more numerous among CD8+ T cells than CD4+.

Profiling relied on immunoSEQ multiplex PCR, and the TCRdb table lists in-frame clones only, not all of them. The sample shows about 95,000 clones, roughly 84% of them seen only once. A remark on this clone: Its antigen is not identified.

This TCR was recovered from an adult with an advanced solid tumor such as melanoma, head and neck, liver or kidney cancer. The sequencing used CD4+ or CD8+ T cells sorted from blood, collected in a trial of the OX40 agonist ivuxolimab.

The CDR3 reads CASSPPGSTGELFF. The CDR3, as DNA: TGTGCCAGCTCACCGCCCGGTAGCACCGGGGAGCTGTTTTTT. V and J are TRBV18 and TRBJ2-2, with D hard to call. This CDR3 comprises 14 residues. From germline, CDR1 is KGHSH and CDR2 LQKENI. Trimming pared 3 bases from V and 4 bases from J, leaving 9 bases between.